This T cell receptor (beta chain) stems from a study of blood T cell repertoires in COVID-19. Study background: Collection of acute and convalescent COVID-19 samples took place in the United States, Italy and Spain. Nucleic acid was either cDNA or gDNA, and it came from T cells, B-cell-depleted T cells, or PBMCs.

This CDR3 has 15 amino acids. The V segment lost 6 bases and the J segment 7 bases; nucleotides outside the gene matches: 10. Per germline, CDR1 SGHTA and CDR2 FQGTGA. One Seattle source followed patients from active infection through their disease course. Only in-frame clones appear in the TCRdb table, and some are missing; sequencing was by immunoSEQ multiplex PCR. This sample has about 140,000 clones, with about 83% found just once. Sequences were obtained from peripheral blood. This TCR came from a man between 25 and 39 years old with COVID-19, enrolled during active disease. The chain is built from TRBV7-3 and TRBJ2-1; 9 bases agree with TRBD1. CDR3 region: CASRAPGQGFNEQFF. The CDR3 nucleotides read TGTGCCAGCAGGGCACCGGGACAGGGCTTTAATGAGCAGTTCTTC.